This T cell receptor (beta chain) originates from a study of control samples from healthy donors and cancer patients. Here immunoSEQ multiplex PCR was the method, and the copy in TCRdb shows in-frame clones only, minus some. The sample holds 54,000 or so clones, around 95% seen once. The CDR3 extends over 14 amino acids. Trimming took 0 bases from V and 7 from J, leaving 7 bases between them. Germline V gene sequence: CDR1 LGHNA, CDR2 YSLEER. This clone was counted a single time. The sample consisted of blood. The TCR originated in a man younger than 45 in good health. The chain couples TRBV4-3 to TRBJ1-6; D is uncertain. In DNA, the CDR3 is TGCGCCAGCAGCCAAGAAGCCAAAAATTCACCCCTCCACTTT. Encoded protein: CASSQEAKNSPLHF.